The 11 T cell receptor beta chains listed next were all sequenced from one sample in a study of blood T cell repertoires in COVID-19. Using immunoSEQ multiplex PCR, the repertoire was profiled, and TCRdb retains in-frame clones only, with some absent. The table lists roughly 190,000 clones, 65% to 90% of them singletons. Input material: PBMCs or T cells enriched from blood (not recorded which). These receptors came from a woman aged 55-70 years with acute COVID-19.

V and J are TRBV6-1 and TRBJ2-1; D not certain. V was shortened by 2 bases and J by 9 bases, with 5 bases between the two germline ends. Germline V gene lookup returns CDR1 MNHNS and CDR2 SASEGT. This CDR3 contains 11 residues. The CDR3 DNA sequence: TGTGCCAGCAGTGAACACGGTGAGCAGTTCTTC. Translation gives CASSEHGEQFF.

This chain joins TRBV18 and TRBJ2-2; the D is unclear. The CDR3 contains 18 residues. CDR1 and CDR2 from the germline V gene are KGHSH and LQKENI. V lost 4 bases to trimming and J lost 2 bases, with 20 bases between them. The CDR3 nucleotides read TGTGCCAGCTCACTTCATGGAGCATCCTACACTAACACCGGGGAGCTGTTTTTT. Translation gives CASSLHGASYTNTGELFF.

This chain uses TRBV7-7 with TRBJ2-2; TRBD2 agrees at 9 bases. The V gene's germline CDR1 is SSHAT and CDR2 FNYEAQ (reference sequence). This CDR3 region has 15 residues. J lost 5 bases, V lost 6 bases, and 7 bases had no gene match. CDR3 coding DNA: TGTGCCAGCAGTAATAGCGGGAGTAGGACCGGGGAGCTGTTTTTT. Its translation is CASSNSGSRTGELFF.

The rearrangement joins TRBV7-2 to TRBJ2-7, with a tentative D call TRBD2 (5 bases). V lost 5 bases and J lost 7, with 24 bases in between. CDR1 and CDR2 (germline): SGHTA, FQGNSA. CDR3 length equals 16 residues. CDR3 DNA: TGTGCCAGCAGCGCCGCCGCTTCTAGACTATCCCGGGAGCAGTACTTC. It yields the protein CASSAAASRLSREQYF.

The genes are TRBV7-9 and TRBJ1-2; 7 nucleotides match TRBD1. V lost 3 bases, J lost 8 bases, and 9 bases stayed unmatched. CDR1 SEHNR and CDR2 FQNEAQ come from the germline V gene (reference sequence). CDR3 length: 14 amino acids. Written as DNA, the CDR3 is TGTGCCAGCAGCTTCCCGACAGGGCTGGCAGGCTACACCTTC. Translated: CASSFPTGLAGYTF.

This chain links TRBV4-2 with TRBJ1-2, with D unclear. Germline CDR1 reads LGHNA; CDR2 reads YNFKEQ. Trimming shortened V by 0 bases and J by 4 bases, and 12 bases separated the two germline ends. The CDR3 runs 15 residues. The CDR3 bases are TGTGCCAGCAGCCAAGATCGTTATGGCAGCTATGGCTACACCTTC. It is translated as CASSQDRYGSYGYTF.

This rearrangement joins TRBV27 to TRBJ1-5; 8 positions agree with TRBD1. V was pared by 8 bases and J by 5 bases, with 8 bases of the junction left unmatched. CDR3 length: 14 amino acids. CDR1 and CDR2 from the germline V gene are MNHEY and SMNVEV (reference sequence). CDR3 DNA: TGTGCCAGCGGCCCGGGACAGGCTTATCAGCCCCAGCATTTT. Its translation is CASGPGQAYQPQHF.

This clone has only one observation. The V and J genes are TRBV7-8 and TRBJ2-3; 7 bases are shared with TRBD2. From germline, CDR1 is SGHVS and CDR2 FQNEAQ. J gave up 3 bases and V 5 bases, and 11 bases lay outside the gene matches. This CDR3 has 16 residues. The CDR3 DNA follows: TGTGCCAGCAGCCGAGCTAGTACTAGCGCGACAGATACGCAGTATTTT. The encoded protein is CASSRASTSATDTQYF.

V usage is TRBV28 and J usage is TRBJ1-2; 8 nucleotides match TRBD1. The CDR3 covers 15 residues. Germline loops: CDR1 MDHEN, CDR2 SYDVKM. Trimming took 3 bases from V and 8 from J; bases not matched to a gene: 11. In DNA form, the CDR3 reads TGTGCCAGCAGTTTTTTCGACAGGGGAGCGCGGGGCTACACCTTC. Translating gives CASSFFDRGARGYTF.

The chain uses TRBV4-2 and TRBJ2-1; 11 bases match TRBD1. The CDR3 sequence is 14 residues long. Germline lookup yields CDR1 LGHNA and CDR2 YNFKEQ. With 4 bases clipped from V and 6 bases from J, the junction kept 2 bases outside the gene matches. DNA of the CDR3: TGTGCCAGCAGCCCGGACAGGGGGCCCAATGAGCAGTTCTTC. The encoded protein is CASSPDRGPNEQFF.

The chain joins TRBV29-1 to TRBJ2-1, with 9 nucleotides matching TRBD2. Germline values: CDR1 SQVTM, CDR2 ANQGSEA. The CDR3 is 14 residues long. The ends lost 8 bases at V and 8 bases at J; junction bases unmatched: 13. CDR3 region: CSLPRAASGDEQFF. The CDR3, as DNA: TGCAGCTTACCGAGGGCGGCTAGCGGGGATGAGCAGTTCTTC.